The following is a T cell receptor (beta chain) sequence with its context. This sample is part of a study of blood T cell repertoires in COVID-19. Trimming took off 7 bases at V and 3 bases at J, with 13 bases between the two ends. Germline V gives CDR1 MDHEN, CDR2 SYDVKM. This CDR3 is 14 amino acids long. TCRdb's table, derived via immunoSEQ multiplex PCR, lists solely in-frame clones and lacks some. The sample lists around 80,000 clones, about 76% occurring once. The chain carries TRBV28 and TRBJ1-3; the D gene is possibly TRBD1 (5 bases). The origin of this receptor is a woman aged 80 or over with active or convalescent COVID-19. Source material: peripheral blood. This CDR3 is CASTGTDYGNTIYF. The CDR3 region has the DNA TGTGCCAGCACCGGGACTGATTATGGAAACACCATATATTTT.